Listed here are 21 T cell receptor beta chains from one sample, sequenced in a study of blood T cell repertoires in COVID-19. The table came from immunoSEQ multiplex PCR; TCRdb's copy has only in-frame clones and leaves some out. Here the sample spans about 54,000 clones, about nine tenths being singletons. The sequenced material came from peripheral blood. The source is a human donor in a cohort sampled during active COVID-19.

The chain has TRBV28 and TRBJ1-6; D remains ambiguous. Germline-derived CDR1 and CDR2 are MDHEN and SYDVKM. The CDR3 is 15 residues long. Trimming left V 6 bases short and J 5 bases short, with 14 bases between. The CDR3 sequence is CASRRGGLDNSPLHF. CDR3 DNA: TGTGCCAGCAGGCGGGGAGGCCTAGATAATTCACCCCTCCACTTT.

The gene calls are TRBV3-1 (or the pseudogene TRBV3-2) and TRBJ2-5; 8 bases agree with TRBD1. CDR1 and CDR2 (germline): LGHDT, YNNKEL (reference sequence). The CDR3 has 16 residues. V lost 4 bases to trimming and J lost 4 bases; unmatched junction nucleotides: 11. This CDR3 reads CASSPGDRGVGETQYF. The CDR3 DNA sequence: TGTGCCAGCAGCCCTGGTGACAGGGGTGTAGGAGAGACCCAGTACTTC.

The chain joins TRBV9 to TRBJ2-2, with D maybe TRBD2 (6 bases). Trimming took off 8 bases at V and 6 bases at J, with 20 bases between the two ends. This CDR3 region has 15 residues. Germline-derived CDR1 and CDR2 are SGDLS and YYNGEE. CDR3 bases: TGTGCCAGACCGGTACGGACTACCCTACCCGGGGAGCTGTTTTTT. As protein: CARPVRTTLPGELFF. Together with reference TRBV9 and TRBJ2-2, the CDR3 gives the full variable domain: DSGVTQTPKHLITATGQRVTLRCSPRSGDLSVYWYQQSLDQGLQFLIQYYNGEERAKGNILERFSAQQFPDLHSELNLSSLELGDSALYFCARPVRTTLPGELFFGEGSRLTVL.

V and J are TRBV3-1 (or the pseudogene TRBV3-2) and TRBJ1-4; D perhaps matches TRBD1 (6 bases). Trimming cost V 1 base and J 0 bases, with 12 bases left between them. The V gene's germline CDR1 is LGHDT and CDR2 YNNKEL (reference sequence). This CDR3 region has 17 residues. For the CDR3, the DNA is TGTGCCAGCAGCCAAGTTCTGTCAGGGGCAACTAATGAAAAACTGTTTTTT. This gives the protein CASSQVLSGATNEKLFF.

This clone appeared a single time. The CDR3 region has the DNA TGTGCCATCAGTGCAGGGTTGAGGCTTTACGAGCAGTACTTC. This gives the protein CAISAGLRLYEQYF. This sequence joins TRBV10-3 and TRBJ2-7, with D perhaps matching TRBD1 (5 bases). Per the germline V gene, CDR1 is ENHRY and CDR2 is SYGVKD. V was cut by 4 bases and J by 4 bases, with 14 bases left in between. CDR3 length equals 14 residues.

The CDR3 DNA sequence: TGCGCCAGCAGCCAAGAGGCAACTATTAACTATGGCTACACCTTC. This codes for CASSQEATINYGYTF. V and J are TRBV4-1 and TRBJ1-2, with unresolved D. The CDR3 contains 15 residues. CDR1 and CDR2 (germline): MGHRA, YSYEKL. V lost 0 bases, J lost 1 base, and 9 bases lay in between.

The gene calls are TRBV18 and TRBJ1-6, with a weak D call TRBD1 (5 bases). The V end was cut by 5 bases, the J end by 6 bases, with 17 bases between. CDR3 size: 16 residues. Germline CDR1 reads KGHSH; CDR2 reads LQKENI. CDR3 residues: CASSSDGGRINSPLHF. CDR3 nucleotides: TGTGCCAGCTCATCGGACGGGGGACGGATTAATTCACCCCTCCACTTT. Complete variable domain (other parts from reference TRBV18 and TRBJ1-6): NAGVMQNPRHLVRRRGQEARLRCSPMKGHSHVYWYRQLPEEGLKFMVYLQKENIIDESGMPKERFSAEFPKEGPSILRIQQVVRGDSAAYFCASSSDGGRINSPLHFGNGTRLTVT.

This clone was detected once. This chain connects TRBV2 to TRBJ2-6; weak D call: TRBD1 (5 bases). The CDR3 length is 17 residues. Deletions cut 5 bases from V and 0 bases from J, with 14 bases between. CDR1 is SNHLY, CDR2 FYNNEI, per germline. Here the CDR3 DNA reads TGTGCCAGCAGTCCACACGTAGGGGTCTCTGGGGCCAACGTCCTGACTTTC. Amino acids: CASSPHVGVSGANVLTF.

CDR3: CASSVGVRTDTQYF. CDR3 DNA: TGTGCCAGCAGCGTAGGCGTCCGCACAGATACGCAGTATTTT. V and J are TRBV9 and TRBJ2-3; D unclear. V was clipped by 0 bases and J by 1 base, with 6 bases between them. Germline CDR1 and CDR2: SGDLS and YYNGEE. The CDR3 covers 14 residues.

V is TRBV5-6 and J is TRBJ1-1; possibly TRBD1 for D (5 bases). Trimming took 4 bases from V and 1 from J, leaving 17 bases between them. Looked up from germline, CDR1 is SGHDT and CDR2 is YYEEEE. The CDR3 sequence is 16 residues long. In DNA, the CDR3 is TGTGCCAGCAGCGCCTCCCATACAGGTTCGAACACTGAAGCTTTCTTT. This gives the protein CASSASHTGSNTEAFF.

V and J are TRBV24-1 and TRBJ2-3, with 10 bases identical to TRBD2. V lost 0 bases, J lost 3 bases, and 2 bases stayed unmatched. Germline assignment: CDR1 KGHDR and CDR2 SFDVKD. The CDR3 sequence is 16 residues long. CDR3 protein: CATSDLSSGRTDTQYF. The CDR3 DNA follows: TGTGCCACCAGTGATTTGTCTAGCGGGAGAACAGATACGCAGTATTTT.

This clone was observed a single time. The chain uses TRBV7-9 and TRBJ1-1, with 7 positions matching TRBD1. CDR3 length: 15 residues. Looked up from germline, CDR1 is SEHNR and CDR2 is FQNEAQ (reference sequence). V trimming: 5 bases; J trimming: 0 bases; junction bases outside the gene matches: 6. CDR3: CASSTGDGLNTEAFF. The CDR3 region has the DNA TGTGCCAGCAGCACAGGGGACGGCCTGAACACTGAAGCTTTCTTT. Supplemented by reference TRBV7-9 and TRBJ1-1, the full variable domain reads DTGVSQNPRHKITKRGQNVTFRCDPISEHNRLYWYRQTLGQGPEFLTYFQNEAQLEKSRLLSDRFSAERPKGSFSTLEIQRTEQGDSAMYLCASSTGDGLNTEAFFGQGTRLTVV.

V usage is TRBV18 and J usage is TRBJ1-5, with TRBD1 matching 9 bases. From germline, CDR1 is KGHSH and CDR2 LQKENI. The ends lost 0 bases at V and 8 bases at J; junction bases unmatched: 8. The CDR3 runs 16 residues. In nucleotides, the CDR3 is TGTGCCAGCTCACCACCGGGACAGGGAGGGGGGAAGCCCCAGCATTTT. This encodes CASSPPGQGGGKPQHF.

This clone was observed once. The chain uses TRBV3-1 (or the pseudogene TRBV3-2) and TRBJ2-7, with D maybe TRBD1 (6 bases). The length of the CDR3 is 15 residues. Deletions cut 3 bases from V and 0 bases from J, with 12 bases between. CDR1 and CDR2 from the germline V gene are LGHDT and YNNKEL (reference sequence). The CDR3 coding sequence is TGTGCCAGCAGCCAGATGAGGGGGAGCTCCTACGAGCAGTACTTC. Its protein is CASSQMRGSSYEQYF.

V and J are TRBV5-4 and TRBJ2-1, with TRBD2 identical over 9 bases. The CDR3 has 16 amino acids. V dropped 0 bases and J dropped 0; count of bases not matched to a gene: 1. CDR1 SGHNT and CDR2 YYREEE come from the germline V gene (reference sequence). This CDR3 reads CASSLASGASYNEQFF. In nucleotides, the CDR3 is TGTGCCAGCAGCTTGGCTAGCGGGGCCTCCTACAATGAGCAGTTCTTC.

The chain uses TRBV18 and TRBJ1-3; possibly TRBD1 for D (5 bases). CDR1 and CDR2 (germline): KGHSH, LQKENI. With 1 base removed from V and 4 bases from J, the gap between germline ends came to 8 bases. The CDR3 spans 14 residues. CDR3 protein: CASSPLGRGNTIYF. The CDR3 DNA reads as TGTGCCAGCTCACCACTGGGGCGAGGAAACACCATATATTTT. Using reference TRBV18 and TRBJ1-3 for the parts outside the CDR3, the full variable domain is NAGVMQNPRHLVRRRGQEARLRCSPMKGHSHVYWYRQLPEEGLKFMVYLQKENIIDESGMPKERFSAEFPKEGPSILRIQQVVRGDSAAYFCASSPLGRGNTIYFGEGSWLTVV.

CDR3 in DNA: TGTGCCAGCACGGGACAGGGAACGGGCAATCAGCCCCAGCATTTT. It is translated as CASTGQGTGNQPQHF. The chain is built from TRBV28 and TRBJ1-5, with TRBD1 matching 9 bases. The germline CDR1 and CDR2 sequences are MDHEN and SYDVKM. The V gene end was trimmed by 7 bases and the J gene end by 2 bases; junction bases not matched to a gene: 6. CDR3 length equals 15 residues.

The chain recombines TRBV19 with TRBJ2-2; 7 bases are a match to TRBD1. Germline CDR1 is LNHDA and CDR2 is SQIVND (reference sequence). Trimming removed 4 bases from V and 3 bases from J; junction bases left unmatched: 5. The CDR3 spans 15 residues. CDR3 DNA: TGTGCCAGTAGTACCGGACAGGCTGACACCGGGGAGCTGTTTTTT. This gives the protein CASSTGQADTGELFF.

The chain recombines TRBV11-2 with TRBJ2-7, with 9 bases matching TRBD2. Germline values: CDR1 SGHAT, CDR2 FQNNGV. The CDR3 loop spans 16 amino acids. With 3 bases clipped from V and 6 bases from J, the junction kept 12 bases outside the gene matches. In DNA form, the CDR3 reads TGTGCCAGCAGCTTTGGGGGAGGGGTAGCGGGAGCCGAGCAGTACTTC. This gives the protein CASSFGGGVAGAEQYF.

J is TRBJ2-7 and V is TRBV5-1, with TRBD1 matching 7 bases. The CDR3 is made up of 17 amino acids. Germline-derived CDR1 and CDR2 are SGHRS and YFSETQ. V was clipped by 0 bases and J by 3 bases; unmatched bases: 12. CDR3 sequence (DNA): TGCGCCAGCAGCTTGGCCGGTAGCTGGACAGGAGACTACGAGCAGTACTTC. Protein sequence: CASSLAGSWTGDYEQYF.

The CDR3: CASSLETGGDSPLHF. CDR3 bases: TGCGCCAGCAGCTTGGAGACAGGAGGTGATTCACCCCTCCACTTT. The chain combines TRBV5-1 with TRBJ1-6; weak D call: TRBD1 (6 bases). This CDR3 has 15 amino acids. CDR1 is SGHRS, CDR2 YFSETQ, per germline. V was shortened by 0 bases and J by 8 bases, with 12 bases between the two germline ends. Complete variable domain (other parts from reference TRBV5-1 and TRBJ1-6): KAGVTQTPRYLIKTRGQQVTLSCSPISGHRSVSWYQQTPGQGLQFLFEYFSETQRNKGNFPGRFSGRQFSNSRSEMNVSTLELGDSALYLCASSLETGGDSPLHFGNGTRLTVT.